These T cell receptor beta chains were read from a single sample in a study of T cells in Graves' hyperthyroidism and ophthalmopathy. TCRdb fed the multiplex PCR reads into MiXCR, producing one record per CDR3 protein. The top ten hold roughly 4.5% of the sample, which has 640,000 or so distinct CDR3 sequences, roughly 14% seen once. The sequenced material came from blood. The receptors were gathered from a woman in her thirties or forties with Graves' ophthalmopathy. Each CDR3 is given with its conserved first and last residue. The order of the fields is D gene, J gene, clone size, V gene, CDR3 DNA, CDR3 protein. A D gene is named only where the DNA matches it firmly. A row's size may be missing; if present it is once, few, many or a size class.

D: TRBD2; J: TRBJ2-2; size: -; V: TRBV10-3; DNA: TGTGCCATCAGCGATCTAGCGGGAGAAGCCGGGGAGCTGTTTTTT; CDR3: CAISDLAGEAGELFF
D: -; J: TRBJ2-2; size: many; V: TRBV11-3; DNA: TGTGCCAGCAGCTTGGCAGGGGAGGTCCGGGAGCTGTTTTTT; CDR3: CASSLAGEVRELFF
D: -; J: TRBJ1-1; size: many; V: TRBV2; DNA: TGTGCCCGACAGACAGCCCTGGGAAACACTGAAGCTTTCTTT; CDR3: CARQTALGNTEAFF
D: -; J: TRBJ1-5; size: many; V: TRBV28; DNA: TGTGCCAGCAGTGAGTCAGATCAGCCCCAGCATTTT; CDR3: CASSESDQPQHF
D: -; J: TRBJ1-5; size: many; V: TRBV6-5; DNA: TGTGCCAGCAGTTATAGGACGGACTATACCCGTCAGCCCCAGCATTTT; CDR3: CASSYRTDYTRQPQHF
D: -; J: TRBJ1-5; size: many; V: TRBV7-3; DNA: TGTGCCAGCAGCTTATCCTGCCCTAGCAATCAGCCCCAGCATTTT; CDR3: CASSLSCPSNQPQHF
D: -; J: TRBJ2-7; size: -; V: TRBV20-1; DNA: TGCAGTGCTAGGGCGGGCCAGGCCTACGAGCAGTACTTC; CDR3: CSARAGQAYEQYF
D: -; J: TRBJ1-2; size: -; V: TRBV7-2; DNA: TGTGCCAGCATCCTGGGTGGGGACTATGGCTACACCTTC; CDR3: CASILGGDYGYTF
D: TRBD1; J: TRBJ1-1; size: many; V: TRBV6-1; DNA: TGTGCCAGCAGGTCCGGGACAGGGTACAACACTGAAGCTTTCTTT; CDR3: CASRSGTGYNTEAFF
D: TRBD1; J: TRBJ2-7; size: many; V: TRBV19; DNA: TGTGCCAGTAGTATCGGGACAGGGCTGAACGAGCAGTACTTC; CDR3: CASSIGTGLNEQYF
D: -; J: TRBJ1-5; size: many; V: TRBV6-7; DNA: TGTGCCAGCAGTTACTTGGACAGTGTCAATCAGCCCCAGCATTTT; CDR3: CASSYLDSVNQPQHF
D: -; J: TRBJ2-7; size: many; V: TRBV11-1; DNA: TGTGCCAGCAGCTCGGGTCGGTTGGACAGCCAGGGCGAGCAGTACTTC; CDR3: CASSSGRLDSQGEQYF
D: -; J: TRBJ2-5; size: many; V: TRBV28; DNA: TGTGCCAGCGGAGGAGGGTATCAGCAAGAGACCCAGTACTTC; CDR3: CASGGGYQQETQYF
D: -; J: TRBJ2-5; size: many; V: TRBV7-2; DNA: TGTGCCAGCAGCTTACAGGTCCAAGAGACCCAGTACTTC; CDR3: CASSLQVQETQYF
D: -; J: TRBJ2-5; size: -; V: TRBV12-3/TRBV12-4; DNA: TGTGCCAGCACCCTCGCGGAGAGCTCAGTCCAGGGAGAGACCCAGTACTTC; CDR3: CASTLAESSVQGETQYF
D: -; J: TRBJ1-6; size: -; V: TRBV6-1; DNA: TGTGCCAGCTTTGACCGCCGATTTGCGGGTTCACCCCTCCACTTT; CDR3: CASFDRRFAGSPLHF
D: -; J: TRBJ1-1; size: -; V: TRBV20-1; DNA: TGCAGTGCTAGAACGGTGGTGGGCCATGAAGCTTTCTTT; CDR3: CSARTVVGHEAFF
D: -; J: TRBJ2-7; size: many; V: TRBV29-1; DNA: TGCAGCGTTGTTCCGGAGGGTCAGGGGGTCGCCTACGAGCAGTACTTC; CDR3: CSVVPEGQGVAYEQYF
D: -; J: TRBJ2-2; size: many; V: TRBV24-1; DNA: TGTGCCACCAGTTCGGGGCTGGCGGCGGAAGAGAACACCGGGGAGCTGTTTTTT; CDR3: CATSSGLAAEENTGELFF
D: TRBD1; J: TRBJ1-2; size: many; V: TRBV19; DNA: TGTGCCAGTAGCCCCGGACAGGGATATTTGGCCTATGGCTACACCTTC; CDR3: CASSPGQGYLAYGYTF
D: TRBD1; J: TRBJ2-7; size: many; V: TRBV7-2; DNA: TGTGCCAGCAGCTTAGGCGGACAGGGTCCACAGTACTTC; CDR3: CASSLGGQGPQYF
D: TRBD1; J: TRBJ2-7; size: many; V: TRBV7-8; DNA: TGTGCCAGCAGTCCCACGACAGGGCCGGGAATTTACGAGCAGTACTTC; CDR3: CASSPTTGPGIYEQYF
D: -; J: TRBJ2-5; size: -; V: TRBV6-1; DNA: TGTGTCAGCAGGGGGGAAACAAATAAAGAGACCCAGTACTTC; CDR3: CVSRGETNKETQYF